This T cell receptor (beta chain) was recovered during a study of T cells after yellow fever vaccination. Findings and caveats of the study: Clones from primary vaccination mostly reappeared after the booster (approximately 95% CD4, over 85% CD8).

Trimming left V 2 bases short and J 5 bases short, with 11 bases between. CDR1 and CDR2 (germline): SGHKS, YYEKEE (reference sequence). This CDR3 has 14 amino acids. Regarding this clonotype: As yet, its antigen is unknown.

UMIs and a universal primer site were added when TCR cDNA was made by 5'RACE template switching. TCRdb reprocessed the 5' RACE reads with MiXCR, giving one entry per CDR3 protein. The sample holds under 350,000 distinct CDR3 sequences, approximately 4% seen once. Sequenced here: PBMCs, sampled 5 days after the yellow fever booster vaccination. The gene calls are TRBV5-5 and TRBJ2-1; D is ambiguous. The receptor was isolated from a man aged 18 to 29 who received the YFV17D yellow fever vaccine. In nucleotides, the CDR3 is TGTGCCAGCAGCTTCGTCGCCGGAGACAATGAGCAGTTCTTC. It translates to CASSFVAGDNEQFF. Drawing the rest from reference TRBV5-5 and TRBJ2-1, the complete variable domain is DAGVTQSPTHLIKTRGQQVTLRCSPISGHKSVSWYQQVLGQGPQFIFQYYEKEERGRGNFPDRFSARQFPNYSSELNVNALLLGDSALYLCASSFVAGDNEQFFGPGTRLTVL.